This T cell receptor (beta chain) was observed in a study of T cell responses to AZD1222 COVID-19 vaccine. TCRdb's table, derived via immunoSEQ multiplex PCR, lists solely in-frame clones and lacks some. The profile shows fewer than 150,000 clones, about nine tenths of them singletons. From germline, CDR1 is ENHRY and CDR2 SYGVKD. V was clipped by 6 bases and J by 1 base; unmatched bases: 5. The CDR3 consists of 16 residues. A few counts support this clone. The J gene is TRBJ2-5, the V gene TRBV10-3; 13 positions match TRBD2. The sequence was obtained from an adult in good health. The sequencing here drew on peripheral blood, taken on day 0 of AZD1222 vaccination. The CDR3 protein is CAISGGLAGPQETQYF. The CDR3, as DNA: TGTGCCATCAGCGGGGGACTAGCGGGGCCCCAAGAGACCCAGTACTTC.